This T cell receptor (beta chain) came from a study of blood T cells in healthy people across ages. General observations from the study: Roughly linearly, TCR beta diversity per million T cells fell as age increased. Naive and antigen-experienced cells could not be conclusively compared, given unsorted PBMCs. Both higher diversity and more naive CD4+ cells marked long-lived donors when set against aged donors.

Using a J-beta primer mix together with a sample-barcoded 5' primer, a second PCR was run for about 7 to 12 cycles. TCRdb re-derived calls from the 5' RACE reads in MiXCR, one entry per CDR3 protein. The table shows hundreds of thousands of distinct CDR3 sequences, with about 30% occurring only once. The CDR3 is 15 residues long. V was pared by 6 bases and J by 6 bases, with 8 bases of the junction left unmatched. The table lists this clonotype with many counts. What it binds is not known. This receptor was identified in an elderly woman in good health. This chain uses TRBV12-3 or TRBV12-4 with TRBJ2-2, with 9 positions matching TRBD1. Sequencing was carried out using blood. DNA for the CDR3: TGTGCCAGCAGGATAGACAGGGGGTTGTCCGGGGAGCTGTTTTTT. Protein: CASRIDRGLSGELFF.